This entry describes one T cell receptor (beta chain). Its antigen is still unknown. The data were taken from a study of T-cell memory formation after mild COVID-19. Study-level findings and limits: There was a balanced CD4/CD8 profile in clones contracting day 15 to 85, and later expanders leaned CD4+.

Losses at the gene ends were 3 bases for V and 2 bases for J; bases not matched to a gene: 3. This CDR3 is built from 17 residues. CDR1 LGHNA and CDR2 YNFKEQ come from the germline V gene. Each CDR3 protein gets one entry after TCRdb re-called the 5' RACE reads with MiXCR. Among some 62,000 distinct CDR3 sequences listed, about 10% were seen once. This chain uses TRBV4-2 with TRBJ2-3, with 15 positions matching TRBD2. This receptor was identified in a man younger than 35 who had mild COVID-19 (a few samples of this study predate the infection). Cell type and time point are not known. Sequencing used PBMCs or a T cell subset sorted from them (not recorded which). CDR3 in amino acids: CASSQGLAGGVTDTQYF. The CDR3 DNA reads TGTGCCAGCAGCCAGGGACTAGCGGGGGGTGTCACAGATACGCAGTATTTT.